This T cell receptor beta chain was captured in a study of siplizumab effects on memory and regulatory T cells. V lost 6 bases and J lost 0, with 12 bases in between. Germline CDR1 is MGHDK and CDR2 is SYGVNS. This CDR3 region has 15 residues. Method: immunoSEQ multiplex PCR; TCRdb's copy keeps in-frame clones and lacks some. The sample has approximately 75,000 clones; 93% are singletons. This sequence was found in a human donor in good health. Sequenced material: CD8+ T cells sorted from blood. The genes are TRBV25-1 and TRBJ1-5; D gene ambiguous. The CDR3 loop reads CASSGTDYSNQPQHF. The CDR3 nucleotides are TGTGCCAGCAGCGGCACAGATTATAGCAATCAGCCCCAGCATTTT.